Following are 3 T cell receptor beta chains from one sample sequenced in a study of blood T cell repertoires in COVID-19. The table came from immunoSEQ multiplex PCR; TCRdb's copy has only in-frame clones and leaves some out. The sample has about 200,000 clones, around nine tenths seen once. Sequenced: peripheral blood. These receptor sequences come from a man between 60 and 70 years old who had recovered from COVID-19.

The chain couples TRBV7-8 to TRBJ2-2; TRBD2 agrees at 7 bases. This CDR3 has 15 residues. The germline V gene encodes CDR1 SGHVS and CDR2 FQNEAQ. Trimming took 8 bases from V and 5 from J; bases not matched to a gene: 11. The DNA for the CDR3 is TGTGCCAGCTCTGCCTGGGAGGGCGGTACCGGGGAGCTGTTTTTT. The encoded protein is CASSAWEGGTGELFF.

This sequence joins TRBV7-9 and TRBJ2-7; 8 bases agree with TRBD1. CDR1 and CDR2 from the germline V gene are SEHNR and FQNEAQ (reference sequence). The CDR3 contains 15 residues. J lost 2 bases, V lost 4 bases, and 7 bases had no gene match. CDR3 DNA sequence: TGTGCCAGCAGCTCAGTTAGGGACAGGACCTACGAGCAGTACTTC. This gives the protein CASSSVRDRTYEQYF.

This clone has just a few counts. Within the sample, other DNA sequences also encode this same CDR3. The rearrangement links TRBV9 to TRBJ1-2, with a possible D match to TRBD1 (6 bases). This CDR3 comprises 14 residues. The germline V gene has CDR1 SGDLS and CDR2 YYNGEE. The germline V and J ends were trimmed by 0 bases and 4 bases, with 10 bases remaining between them. CDR3: CASSVGQGTYGYTF. In DNA, the CDR3 is TGTGCCAGCAGCGTAGGCCAGGGGACCTATGGCTACACCTTC. The variable domain in full, with the rest retrieved from reference TRBV9 and TRBJ1-2, is DSGVTQTPKHLITATGQRVTLRCSPRSGDLSVYWYQQSLDQGLQFLIQYYNGEERAKGNILERFSAQQFPDLHSELNLSSLELGDSALYFCASSVGQGTYGYTFGSGTRLTVV.